The rows below give T cell receptor beta chains drawn from one sample of a study of blood T cell repertoires in COVID-19. Clones were sequenced by immunoSEQ multiplex PCR, and TCRdb holds only the in-frame ones, with some missing. The table lists around 450,000 clones, 87% of them singletons. Sequencing input: PBMCs or T cells enriched from blood (not recorded which). Receptors were obtained from a woman between 18 and 29 years old with acute COVID-19. The CDR3 runs from the conserved cysteine through the conserved F or W. D genes are given only for firm matches. Only some rows state a clone size, as once, few, many or a class for expanded clones.

NA TRBJ2-7 NA TRBV25-1 TGTGCCAGCAGTGAACCCCGACTAGTCTGGATCTACGAGCAGTACTTC CASSEPRLVWIYEQYF
NA TRBJ1-3 few TRBV30 TGTGCCTGGTCACTCAACTCTGGAAACACCATATATTTT CAWSLNSGNTIYF
TRBD2 TRBJ2-5 NA TRBV7-8 TGTGCCAGCAGCCCGCGGGGGGCCCAAGAGACCCAGTACTTC CASSPRGAQETQYF
NA TRBJ1-2 NA TRBV5-1 TGCGCCAGCAGCTTGACAGACCCGCGGGATGGCTACACCTTC CASSLTDPRDGYTF
TRBD1 TRBJ2-6 once TRBV18 TGTGCCAGCTCACCACTCTCCGGGACAGAATTCTCTGGGGCCAACGTCCTGACTTTC CASSPLSGTEFSGANVLTF
NA TRBJ1-1 NA TRBV5-4 TGTGCCAGCAGCTACGACGCGGGGAGACAAGCCAAAGCTTTCTTT CASSYDAGRQAKAFF
TRBD2 TRBJ2-7 NA TRBV6-2/TRBV6-3 TGTGCCAGCAGTCTGGGACTAGCGGAATACGAGCAGTACTTC CASSLGLAEYEQYF
NA TRBJ1-5 once TRBV27 TGTGCCAGCAGTAGCCTAAGTTCCTCAAAAAGCAATCAGCCCCAGCATTTT CASSSLSSSKSNQPQHF
TRBD1 TRBJ2-7 NA TRBV13 TGTGCCAGCAGCGAGGACAGGGGGCTCTCCTACGAGCAGTACTTC CASSEDRGLSYEQYF
NA TRBJ1-1 NA TRBV4-1 TGCGCCAGCAGCCAAAGGGGGATCTCTCACGCTTTCTTT CASSQRGISHAFF
TRBD1 TRBJ1-1 NA TRBV7-9 TGTGCCAGCAGACCCGGGACAGGGGGGTCTGAAGCTTTCTTT CASRPGTGGSEAFF
TRBD2 TRBJ2-5 NA TRBV27 TGTGCCAGCAGCCAAGGACTAGCTGCACAAGAGACCCAGTACTTC CASSQGLAAQETQYF
NA TRBJ1-2 NA TRBV19 TGTGCCAGTAGTCCCTCCGAGGGAAACTATGGCTACACCTTC CASSPSEGNYGYTF
NA TRBJ2-7 NA TRBV2 TGTGCCAGCAGTGAGCAGGTCTACAAGCAGTACTTC CASSEQVYKQYF
NA TRBJ2-7 NA TRBV7-2 TGTGCCAGCAGCTTACGTCAGGGGCCCTCCTACGAGCAGTACTTC CASSLRQGPSYEQYF
TRBD1 TRBJ1-1 NA TRBV3-1/TRBV3-2 TGTGCCAGCAGCATCTTACAGGGGGAAGCTTTCTTT CASSILQGEAFF
NA TRBJ2-3 NA TRBV3-1/TRBV3-2 TGTGCCAGCAGACAAGGACAATTAGGCACAGATACGCAGTATTTT CASRQGQLGTDTQYF
TRBD1 TRBJ1-6 few TRBV9 TGTGCCAGCAGCGTAGATGGGGGACAGGTGAATTCACCCCTCCACTTT CASSVDGGQVNSPLHF
TRBD1 TRBJ2-7 NA TRBV7-9 TGTGCCAGCAGCGCCGGGACAGGGATAGCCTACGAGCAGTACTTC CASSAGTGIAYEQYF
NA TRBJ2-5 NA TRBV7-3 TGTGCCAGCAGCTTACTGGGTTTAGGGGCCCAAGAGACCCAGTACTTC CASSLLGLGAQETQYF
TRBD2 TRBJ2-7 NA TRBV11-2 TGTGCCAGCAGCCGGACTAGCGCGGGAGAGCAGTACTTC CASSRTSAGEQYF
TRBD1 TRBJ1-1 NA TRBV29-1 TGCAGCGCACTGCCAGGGGGCAGGGGCACTGAAGCTTTCTTT CSALPGGRGTEAFF
NA TRBJ2-2 NA TRBV24-1 TGTGCCACCAGTGGTACCGGGACAACCACCGGGGAGCTGTTTTTT CATSGTGTTTGELFF
TRBD1 TRBJ1-1 NA TRBV5-1 TGCGCCAGCACCCCAACAGGGGGTCATTGGGGCACTGAAGCTTTCTTT CASTPTGGHWGTEAFF
TRBD1 TRBJ1-2 few TRBV9 TGTGCCAGCAGCAACATGCACGGGGACAGGGACTTTCTCGGCTATGGCTACACCTTC CASSNMHGDRDFLGYGYTF
NA TRBJ2-3 NA TRBV12-5 TGTGCTAGTGCCACGGGACTCTCCGTGGGCACAGATACGCAGTATTTT CASATGLSVGTDTQYF
NA TRBJ1-4 once TRBV7-8 TGTGCCAGCAGCCCGGGGACAATAGGAGAAAAACTGTTTTTT CASSPGTIGEKLFF
TRBD1 TRBJ1-2 NA TRBV5-4 TGTGCCAGCAGCAAACAGGGGGCGGGCTACACCTTC CASSKQGAGYTF
NA TRBJ2-1 NA TRBV24-1 TGTGCCACCAGTGTTGTCGGGAGTACATACAATGAGCAGTTCTTC CATSVVGSTYNEQFF
TRBD1 TRBJ1-6 few TRBV19 TGTGCCAGTACTATCGGCGACAGGGTTAATTCACCCCTCCACTTT CASTIGDRVNSPLHF
TRBD1 TRBJ1-1 NA TRBV3-1/TRBV3-2 TGTGCCAGCAGCCAAGATCAAAGGACAGGGAATGAAGCTTTCTTT CASSQDQRTGNEAFF
NA TRBJ2-5 NA TRBV29-1 TGCAGCGTGACAACCGGGACTTCTTCGAGGGAGACCCAGTACTTC CSVTTGTSSRETQYF
NA TRBJ2-3 NA TRBV18 TGTGCCAGCTCACGCTTATCTGGTAGAACAGATACGCAGTATTTT CASSRLSGRTDTQYF
TRBD1 TRBJ2-7 NA TRBV10-3 TGTGCCATCAGCCGGGGACAGGGGCAAAACGAGCAGTACTTC CAISRGQGQNEQYF
TRBD1 TRBJ2-1 NA TRBV6-5 TGTGCCAGCAGTTACTCCGAAGGACAGGGTTTATATCAGTTCTTC CASSYSEGQGLYQFF
NA TRBJ1-2 NA TRBV19 TGTGCTCATGAGCCCTATGTCTACACCTTC CAHEPYVYTF
NA TRBJ1-2 NA TRBV9 TGTGCCAGCAGCCCGAACAAGAATTACTATGGCTACACCTTC CASSPNKNYYGYTF
NA TRBJ1-5 few TRBV14 TGTGCCAGCAGCCAAGAAGTCCAATGGAGGAGTCAGCCCCAGCATTTT CASSQEVQWRSQPQHF
NA TRBJ2-2 NA TRBV5-1 TGCGCCAGCAGCTTGGAGAATAGCGGACCCACCGGGGAGCTGTTTTTT CASSLENSGPTGELFF
TRBD2 TRBJ2-1 NA TRBV18 TGTGCCAGCTCACCTAGCCTCGGACTAGCGGGGGGTGGTGAGCAGTTCTTC CASSPSLGLAGGGEQFF
NA TRBJ1-2 NA TRBV6-5 TGTGCCAGCAGTTACGCGAAAGCTAACTATGGCTACACCTTC CASSYAKANYGYTF
NA TRBJ1-5 NA TRBV9 TGTGCCAGCAGCGTAGGTGGGCAGTCTTATAGCAATCAGCCCCAGCATTTT CASSVGGQSYSNQPQHF
NA TRBJ1-2 NA TRBV13 TGTGCCAGCAGCTTCGGGAGGCCCGCGGCCGGCTACACCTTC CASSFGRPAAGYTF
TRBD1 TRBJ2-3 NA TRBV9 TGTGCCAGCAGCCTTATGACAGGGTCAGATACGCAGTATTTT CASSLMTGSDTQYF
NA TRBJ1-2 NA TRBV2 TGTGCCGGGGGGGGAGGGAGTTCTAACTATGGCTACACCTTC CAGGGGSSNYGYTF
NA TRBJ2-6 NA TRBV19 TGTGCCAGTAGTAGAACAGGTTCTGGGGCCAACGTCCTGACTTTC CASSRTGSGANVLTF
NA TRBJ2-3 NA TRBV7-9 TGTGCCAGCAGCTCCGGGACAGATACGCAGTATTTT CASSSGTDTQYF
TRBD2 TRBJ2-7 NA TRBV29-1 TGCAGCGTTGAATTGGCTAGCGGGAGGGCCTACGAGCAGTACTTC CSVELASGRAYEQYF
TRBD1 TRBJ2-2 NA TRBV10-3 TGTGCCATCAGTGAAGGACAGGGAAAGGCCGGGGAGCTGTTTTTT CAISEGQGKAGELFF
NA TRBJ1-4 NA TRBV28 TGTGCCAGCAGTTTTCTAGACGCCGCAACTAATGAAAAACTGTTTTTT CASSFLDAATNEKLFF
NA TRBJ2-6 NA TRBV2 TGTGCCAGCACCAGGGGTCCCGGGGCCAACGTCCTGACTTTC CASTRGPGANVLTF
NA TRBJ2-7 NA TRBV6-5 TGTGCCAGCGGGGAGACCTACGAGCAGTACTTC CASGETYEQYF
NA TRBJ2-3 NA TRBV20-1 TGCAGTGCTAGTTCACTAGAACACACAGATACGCAGTATTTT CSASSLEHTDTQYF
NA TRBJ1-1 NA TRBV30 TGTGCCTGGAGTTATAGTTTGGGGGGGGGCACTGAAGCTTTCTTT CAWSYSLGGGTEAFF